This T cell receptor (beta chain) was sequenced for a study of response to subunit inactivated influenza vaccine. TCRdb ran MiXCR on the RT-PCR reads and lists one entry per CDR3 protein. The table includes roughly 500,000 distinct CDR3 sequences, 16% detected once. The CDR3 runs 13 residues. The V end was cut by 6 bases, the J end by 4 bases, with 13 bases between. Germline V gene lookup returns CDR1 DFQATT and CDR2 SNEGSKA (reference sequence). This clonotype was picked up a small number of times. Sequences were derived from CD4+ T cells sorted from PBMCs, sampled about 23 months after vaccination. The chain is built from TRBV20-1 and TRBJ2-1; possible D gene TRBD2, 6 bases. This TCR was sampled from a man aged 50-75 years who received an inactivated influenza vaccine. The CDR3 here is CSADGTVYNEQFF. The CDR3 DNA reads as TGCAGTGCCGATGGGACTGTATACAATGAGCAGTTCTTC.